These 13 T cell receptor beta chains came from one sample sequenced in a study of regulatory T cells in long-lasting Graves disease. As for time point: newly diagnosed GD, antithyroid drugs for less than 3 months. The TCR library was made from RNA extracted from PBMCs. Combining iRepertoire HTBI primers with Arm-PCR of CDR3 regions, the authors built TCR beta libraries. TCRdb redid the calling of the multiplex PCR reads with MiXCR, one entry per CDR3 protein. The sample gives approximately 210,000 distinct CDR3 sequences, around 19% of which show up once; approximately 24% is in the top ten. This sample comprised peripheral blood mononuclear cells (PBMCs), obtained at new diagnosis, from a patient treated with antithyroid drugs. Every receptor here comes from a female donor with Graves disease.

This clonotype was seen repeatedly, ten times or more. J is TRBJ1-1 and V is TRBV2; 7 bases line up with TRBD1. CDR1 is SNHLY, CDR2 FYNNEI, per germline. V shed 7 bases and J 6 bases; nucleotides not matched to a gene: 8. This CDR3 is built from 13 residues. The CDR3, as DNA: TGTGCCAGCAAGCCGGGACAGCAGTCTGAAGCTTTCTTT. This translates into CASKPGQQSEAFF.

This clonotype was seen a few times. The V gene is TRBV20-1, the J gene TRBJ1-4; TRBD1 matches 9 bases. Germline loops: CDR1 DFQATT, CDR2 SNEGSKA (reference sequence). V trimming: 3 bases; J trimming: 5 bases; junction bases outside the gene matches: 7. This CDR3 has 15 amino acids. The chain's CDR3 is CSASLNRGRNEKLFF. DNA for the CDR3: TGCAGTGCTAGCCTTAACAGGGGGCGGAATGAAAAACTGTTTTTT.

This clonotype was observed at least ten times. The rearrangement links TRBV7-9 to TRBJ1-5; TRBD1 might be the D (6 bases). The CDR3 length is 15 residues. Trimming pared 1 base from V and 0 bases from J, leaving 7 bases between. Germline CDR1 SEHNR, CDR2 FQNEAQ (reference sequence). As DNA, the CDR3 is TGTGCCAGCAGCTTAGGGACAGCTAGCAATCAGCCCCAGCATTTT. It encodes CASSLGTASNQPQHF.

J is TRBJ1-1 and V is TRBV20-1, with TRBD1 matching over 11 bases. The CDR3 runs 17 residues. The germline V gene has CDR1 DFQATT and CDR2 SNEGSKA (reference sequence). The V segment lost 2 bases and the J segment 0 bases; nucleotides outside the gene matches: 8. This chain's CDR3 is CSARLDRGLSMNTEAFF. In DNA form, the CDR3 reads TGCAGTGCTAGACTGGACAGGGGGCTATCAATGAACACTGAAGCTTTCTTT.

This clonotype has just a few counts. The CDR3 DNA is TGTGCCACCTCTCACAGGGGGTTGAATGAGCAGTTCTTC. It translates to CATSHRGLNEQFF. This chain connects TRBV24-1 to TRBJ2-1; 8 positions match TRBD1. With 9 bases clipped from V and 7 bases from J, the junction kept 7 bases outside the gene matches. This CDR3 spans 13 amino acids. Germline V gives CDR1 KGHDR, CDR2 SFDVKD.

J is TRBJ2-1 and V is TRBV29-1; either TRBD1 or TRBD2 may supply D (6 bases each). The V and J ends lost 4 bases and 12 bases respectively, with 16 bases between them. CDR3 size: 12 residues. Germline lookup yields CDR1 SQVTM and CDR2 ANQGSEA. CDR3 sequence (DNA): TGCAGCGTTGCCTTGACAGGAGCGGGGCAGTTCTTC. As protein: CSVALTGAGQFF.

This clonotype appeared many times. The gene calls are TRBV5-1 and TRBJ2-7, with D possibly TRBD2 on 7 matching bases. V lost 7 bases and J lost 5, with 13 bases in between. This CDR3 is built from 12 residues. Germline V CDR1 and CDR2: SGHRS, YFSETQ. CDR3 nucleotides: TGCGCCAGCGGGGGGGGCCTGCACGAGCAGTACTTC. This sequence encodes CASGGGLHEQYF.

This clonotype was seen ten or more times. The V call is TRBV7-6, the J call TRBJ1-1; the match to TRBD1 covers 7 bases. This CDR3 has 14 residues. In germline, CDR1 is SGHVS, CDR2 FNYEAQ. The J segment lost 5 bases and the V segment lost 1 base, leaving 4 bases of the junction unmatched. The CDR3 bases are TGTGCCAGCAGCTTAGGAGGGGGCAGGACTGAAGCTTTCTTT. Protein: CASSLGGGRTEAFF.

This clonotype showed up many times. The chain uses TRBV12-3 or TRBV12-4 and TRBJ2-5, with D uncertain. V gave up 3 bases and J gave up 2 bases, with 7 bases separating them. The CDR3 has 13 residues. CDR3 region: CASSLEPQETQYF. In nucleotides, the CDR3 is TGTGCCAGCAGTTTGGAACCGCAAGAGACCCAGTACTTC.

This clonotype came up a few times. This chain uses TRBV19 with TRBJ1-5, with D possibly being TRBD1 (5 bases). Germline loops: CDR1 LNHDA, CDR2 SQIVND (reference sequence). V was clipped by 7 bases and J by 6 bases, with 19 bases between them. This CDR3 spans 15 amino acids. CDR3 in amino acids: CASNTGEGSLQPQHF. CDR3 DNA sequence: TGTGCCAGTAACACGGGGGAGGGCAGTCTTCAGCCCCAGCATTTT. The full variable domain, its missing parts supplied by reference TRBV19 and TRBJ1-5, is DGGITQSPKYLFRKEGQNVTLSCEQNLNHDAMYWYRQDPGQGLRLIYYSQIVNDFQKGDIAEGYSVSREKKESFPLTVTSAQKNPTAFYLCASNTGEGSLQPQHFGDGTRLSIL.

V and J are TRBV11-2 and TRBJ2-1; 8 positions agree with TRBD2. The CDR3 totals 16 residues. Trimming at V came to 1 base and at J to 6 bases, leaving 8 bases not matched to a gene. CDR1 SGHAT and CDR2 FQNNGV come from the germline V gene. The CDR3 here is CASSLGSAGVGNEQFF. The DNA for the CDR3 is TGTGCCAGCAGCTTAGGATCAGCGGGAGTAGGCAATGAGCAGTTCTTC.

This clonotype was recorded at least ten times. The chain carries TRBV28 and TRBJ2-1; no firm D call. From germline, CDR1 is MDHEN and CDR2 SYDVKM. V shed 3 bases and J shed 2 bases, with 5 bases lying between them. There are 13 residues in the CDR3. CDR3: CASSFDPYNEQFF. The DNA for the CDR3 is TGTGCCAGCAGTTTTGATCCCTACAATGAGCAGTTCTTC.

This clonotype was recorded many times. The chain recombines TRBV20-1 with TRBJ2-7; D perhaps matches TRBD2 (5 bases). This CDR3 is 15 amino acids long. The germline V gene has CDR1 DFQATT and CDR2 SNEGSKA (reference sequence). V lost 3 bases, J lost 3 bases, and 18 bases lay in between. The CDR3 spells CSARRSGRANYEQYF. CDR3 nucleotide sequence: TGCAGTGCTAGGCGCTCCGGGCGGGCAAACTACGAGCAGTACTTC.